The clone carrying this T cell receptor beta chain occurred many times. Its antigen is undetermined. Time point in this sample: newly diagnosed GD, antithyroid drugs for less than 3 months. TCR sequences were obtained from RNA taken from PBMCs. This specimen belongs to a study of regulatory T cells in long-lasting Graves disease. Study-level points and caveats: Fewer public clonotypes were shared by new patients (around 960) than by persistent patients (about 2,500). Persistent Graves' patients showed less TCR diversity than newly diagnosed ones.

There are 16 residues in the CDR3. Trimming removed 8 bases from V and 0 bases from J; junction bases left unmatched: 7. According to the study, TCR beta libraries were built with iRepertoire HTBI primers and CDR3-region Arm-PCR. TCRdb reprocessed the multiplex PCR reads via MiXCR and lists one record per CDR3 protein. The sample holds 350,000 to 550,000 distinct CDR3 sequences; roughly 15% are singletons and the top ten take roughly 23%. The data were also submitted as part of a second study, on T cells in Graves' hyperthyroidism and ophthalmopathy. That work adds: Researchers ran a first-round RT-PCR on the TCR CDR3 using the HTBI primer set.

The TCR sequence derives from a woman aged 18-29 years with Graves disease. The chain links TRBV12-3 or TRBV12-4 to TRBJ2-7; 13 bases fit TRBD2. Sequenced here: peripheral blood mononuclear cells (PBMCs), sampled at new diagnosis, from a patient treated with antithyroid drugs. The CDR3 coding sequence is TGTGCCAGCTCGAGGGGACTAGCGGGGAGCTCCTACGAGCAGTACTTC. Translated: CASSRGLAGSSYEQYF.